One and the same sample provided the 12 T cell receptor beta chains below, sequenced in a study of early T cells in non-severe SARS-CoV-2 infection. Using its own MiXCR run on the 5' RACE reads, TCRdb lists one record per CDR3 protein. The repertoire holds 80,000 or so distinct CDR3 sequences, with over 12% as singletons. Sequenced: whole blood. The receptors stem from an adult who was a healthcare worker with PCR-confirmed SARS-CoV-2 infection or an uninfected control (not recorded which).

This clonotype was seen repeatedly, ten times or more. This chain connects TRBV5-6 to TRBJ2-3; weak D call: TRBD2 (5 bases). Germline V gives CDR1 SGHDT, CDR2 YYEEEE. Trimming took off 0 bases at V and 9 bases at J, with 11 bases between the two ends. CDR3 length equals 13 residues. Here the CDR3 reads CASSLAAAITQYF. In DNA form, the CDR3 reads TGTGCCAGCAGCTTGGCAGCGGCAATCACGCAGTATTTT.

The chain combines TRBV3-1 with TRBJ2-7, with a tentative D call TRBD2 (6 bases). The CDR3 runs to 15 residues. Germline V gene sequence: CDR1 LGHDT, CDR2 YNNKEL (reference sequence). Trimming shortened V by 1 base and J by 0 bases, and 10 bases separated the two germline ends. The chain's CDR3 is CASSQVAGPSYEQYF. The CDR3 DNA is TGTGCCAGCAGCCAAGTGGCGGGACCCTCCTACGAGCAGTACTTC.

In its sample, this clonotype was seen a few times. The chain couples TRBV15 to TRBJ2-1; 12 nucleotides line up with TRBD2. The CDR3 sequence is 16 residues long. The V and J ends lost 3 bases and 7 bases, in that order; junction bases with no gene match: 7. The germline V gene has CDR1 LNHNV and CDR2 YYDKDF (reference sequence). In DNA, the CDR3 is TGTGCCACCAGCAGGAGAGCCGGGACTAGCGGGAATGAGCAGTTCTTC. Protein: CATSRRAGTSGNEQFF.

This clonotype has at least ten counts. The chain carries TRBV19 and TRBJ2-4; 7 bases align to TRBD1. Germline V gives CDR1 LNHDA, CDR2 SQIVND (reference sequence). V lost 9 bases, J lost 0 bases, and 5 bases stayed unmatched. There are 14 residues in the CDR3. Here the CDR3 reads CASGQDIAKNIQYF. The CDR3 DNA reads TGTGCCAGCGGACAGGACATAGCCAAAAACATTCAGTACTTC.

Many counts were recorded for this clonotype. This chain connects TRBV2 to TRBJ2-5; no clear D gene. The CDR3 runs to 13 residues. V was cut by 7 bases and J by 0 bases, with 9 bases left in between. Germline V CDR1 and CDR2: SNHLY, FYNNEI. CDR3 in amino acids: CASIRRNQETQYF. The CDR3, as DNA: TGTGCCAGCATTAGACGGAACCAAGAGACCCAGTACTTC.

The chain has TRBV6-5 and TRBJ2-7; 7 positions match TRBD1. The V and J ends lost 6 bases and 0 bases, in that order; junction bases with no gene match: 5. CDR1 is MNHEY, CDR2 SVGAGI, per germline. The CDR3 runs 14 residues. CDR3 in amino acids: CASSPTGSSYEQYF. CDR3 DNA: TGTGCCAGCAGCCCGACAGGGAGCTCCTACGAGCAGTACTTC.

The chain combines TRBV11-2 with TRBJ2-5; D not resolved. The CDR3 loop spans 13 amino acids. In germline, CDR1 is SGHAT, CDR2 FQNNGV. V lost 6 bases and J lost 2, with 10 bases in between. The CDR3 here is CASRQYGQETQYF. CDR3 coding DNA: TGTGCCAGCAGGCAGTACGGTCAAGAGACCCAGTACTTC.

This clonotype was found a few times. The rearrangement joins TRBV11-3 to TRBJ2-5; D possibly matches TRBD1 or TRBD2 (5 bases each). Trimming removed 1 base from V and 5 bases from J, with 17 bases in between. The germline V gene encodes CDR1 SGHNT and CDR2 YENEEA. This CDR3 comprises 16 residues. The CDR3 loop is CASSLGGPGVSETQYF. CDR3 DNA: TGTGCCAGCAGCTTAGGGGGCCCCGGGGTATCGGAGACCCAGTACTTC.

In this sample, this clonotype turned up a few times. The chain employs TRBV20-1 and TRBJ1-2, with 7 bases fitting TRBD1. The CDR3 has 15 residues. CDR1 DFQATT and CDR2 SNEGSKA come from the germline V gene (reference sequence). With 3 bases clipped from V and 1 base from J, the junction kept 8 bases outside the gene matches. CDR3 region: CSARDSGTVNYGYTF. The CDR3 DNA reads TGCAGTGCTAGGGATTCCGGGACAGTTAACTATGGCTACACCTTC.

The sample holds many counts of this clonotype. The chain couples TRBV5-1 to TRBJ1-1; D is unclear. V lost 6 bases and J lost 0, with 9 bases in between. The CDR3 spans 13 residues. Germline V CDR1 and CDR2: SGHRS, YFSETQ. Written as DNA, the CDR3 is TGCGCCAGCATTGGGGTTTTGAACACTGAAGCTTTCTTT. Its translation is CASIGVLNTEAFF.

This clonotype was picked up a small number of times. This sequence joins TRBV25-1 and TRBJ2-1, with 9 bases identical to TRBD2. The V segment lost 4 bases and the J segment 1 base; nucleotides outside the gene matches: 5. The CDR3 spans 16 residues. Looked up from germline, CDR1 is MGHDK and CDR2 is SYGVNS. The CDR3 coding sequence is TGTGCCAGCAGTGCACCGACTAGCGGATCCTACAATGAGCAGTTCTTC. Its protein is CASSAPTSGSYNEQFF.

Many counts were recorded for this clonotype. The CDR3 protein is CASTGQWGTEAFF. The CDR3 DNA is TGTGCCAGCACCGGACAGTGGGGGACTGAAGCTTTCTTT. The genes are TRBV6-6 and TRBJ1-1, with D perhaps matching TRBD1 (6 bases). CDR3 length: 13 residues. Germline V gene data show CDR1 as MNHNY and CDR2 as SVGAGI (reference sequence). The V end was cut by 7 bases, the J end by 5 bases, with 14 bases between.